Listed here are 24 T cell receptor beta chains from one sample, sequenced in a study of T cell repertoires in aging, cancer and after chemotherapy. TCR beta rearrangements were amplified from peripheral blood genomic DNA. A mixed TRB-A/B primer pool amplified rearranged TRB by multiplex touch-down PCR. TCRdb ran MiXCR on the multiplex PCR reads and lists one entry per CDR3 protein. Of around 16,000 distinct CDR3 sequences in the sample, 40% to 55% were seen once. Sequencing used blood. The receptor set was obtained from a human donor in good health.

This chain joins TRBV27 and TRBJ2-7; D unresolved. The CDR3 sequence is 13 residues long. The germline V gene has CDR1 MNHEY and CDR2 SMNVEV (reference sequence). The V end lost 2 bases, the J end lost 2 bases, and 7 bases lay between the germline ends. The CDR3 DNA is TGTGCCAGCAGTTTAAACAGCCCCTACGAGCAGTACTTC. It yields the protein CASSLNSPYEQYF.

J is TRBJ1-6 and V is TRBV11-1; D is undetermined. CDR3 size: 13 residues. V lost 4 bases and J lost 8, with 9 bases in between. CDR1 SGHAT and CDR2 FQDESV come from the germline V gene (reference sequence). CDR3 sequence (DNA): TGTGCCAGCAGCTCCAGTGGCGATTCACCCCTCCACTTT. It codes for CASSSSGDSPLHF.

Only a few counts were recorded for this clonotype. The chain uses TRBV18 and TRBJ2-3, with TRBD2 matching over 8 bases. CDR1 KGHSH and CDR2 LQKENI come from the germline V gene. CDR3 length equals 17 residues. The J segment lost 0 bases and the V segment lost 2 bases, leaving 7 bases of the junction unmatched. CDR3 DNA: TGTGCCAGCTCACCAAGCGCGCCTAGCGGGAGCACAGATACGCAGTATTTT. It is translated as CASSPSAPSGSTDTQYF.

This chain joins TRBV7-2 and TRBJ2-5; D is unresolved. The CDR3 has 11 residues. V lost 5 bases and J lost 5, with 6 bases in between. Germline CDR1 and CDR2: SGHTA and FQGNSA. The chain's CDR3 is CASSAAETQYF. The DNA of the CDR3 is TGTGCCAGCAGCGCGGCTGAGACCCAGTACTTC.

The CDR3 region has the DNA TGTGCCAGCAGCTTAGTCGGGAGGGGCAATGAGCAGTTCTTC. It yields the protein CASSLVGRGNEQFF. V and J are TRBV5-5 and TRBJ2-1; 8 bases line up with TRBD2. Germline-derived CDR1 and CDR2 are SGHKS and YYEKEE (reference sequence). With V trimmed by 2 bases and J by 6 bases, 4 bases remained unmatched. The CDR3 contains 14 residues. Combining the CDR3 with reference TRBV5-5 and TRBJ2-1 gives the whole variable domain DAGVTQSPTHLIKTRGQQVTLRCSPISGHKSVSWYQQVLGQGPQFIFQYYEKEERGRGNFPDRFSARQFPNYSSELNVNALLLGDSALYLCASSLVGRGNEQFFGPGTRLTVL.

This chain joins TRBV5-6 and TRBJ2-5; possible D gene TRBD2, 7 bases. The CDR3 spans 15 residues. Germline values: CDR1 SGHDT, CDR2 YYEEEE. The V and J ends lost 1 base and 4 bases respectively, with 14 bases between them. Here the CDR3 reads CASSLRAGAGETQYF. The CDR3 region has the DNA TGTGCCAGCAGCTTGAGGGCGGGGGCCGGAGAGACCCAGTACTTC.

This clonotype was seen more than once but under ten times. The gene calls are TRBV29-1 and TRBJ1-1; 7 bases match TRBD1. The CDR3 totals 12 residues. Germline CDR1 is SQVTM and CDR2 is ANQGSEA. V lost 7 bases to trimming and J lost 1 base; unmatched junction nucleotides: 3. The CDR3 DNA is TGCAGCGCCTGGGACAGGAACACTGAAGCTTTCTTT. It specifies CSAWDRNTEAFF.

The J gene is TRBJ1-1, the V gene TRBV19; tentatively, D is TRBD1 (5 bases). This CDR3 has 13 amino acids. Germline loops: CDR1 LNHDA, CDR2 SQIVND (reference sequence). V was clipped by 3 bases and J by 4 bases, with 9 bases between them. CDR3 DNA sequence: TGTGCCAGTAGTATCGGGGGAGGCACTGAAGCTTTCTTT. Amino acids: CASSIGGGTEAFF.

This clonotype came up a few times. The DNA of the CDR3 is TGTGCCATCAGTCTCGATGGGTCCGAAAAACTGTTTTTT. It encodes CAISLDGSEKLFF. The chain combines TRBV10-3 with TRBJ1-4; unclear D gene. The CDR3 length is 13 residues. The V gene lost 5 bases and the J gene lost 8 bases, with 12 bases spanning the gap. Per germline, CDR1 ENHRY and CDR2 SYGVKD.

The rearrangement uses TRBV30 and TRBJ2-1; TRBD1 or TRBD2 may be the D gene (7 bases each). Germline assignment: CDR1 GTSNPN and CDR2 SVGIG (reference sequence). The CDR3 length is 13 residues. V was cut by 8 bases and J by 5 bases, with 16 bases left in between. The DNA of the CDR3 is TGTGCCCACAGGGGAGGGCCTCACAATGAGCAGTTCTTC. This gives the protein CAHRGGPHNEQFF. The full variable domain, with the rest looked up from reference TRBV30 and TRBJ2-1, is SQTIHQWPATLVQPVGSPLSLECTVEGTSNPNLYWYRQAAGRGLQLLFYSVGIGQISSEVPQNLSASRPQDRQFILSSKKLLLSDSGFYLCAHRGGPHNEQFFGPGTRLTVL.

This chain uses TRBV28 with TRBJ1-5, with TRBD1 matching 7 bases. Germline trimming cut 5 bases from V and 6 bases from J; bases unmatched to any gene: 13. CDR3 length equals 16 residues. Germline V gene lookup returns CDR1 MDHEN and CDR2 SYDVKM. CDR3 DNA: TGTGCCAGCAGTCTAACCTCCGGGACAGTGGGTCAGCCCCAGCATTTT. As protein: CASSLTSGTVGQPQHF.

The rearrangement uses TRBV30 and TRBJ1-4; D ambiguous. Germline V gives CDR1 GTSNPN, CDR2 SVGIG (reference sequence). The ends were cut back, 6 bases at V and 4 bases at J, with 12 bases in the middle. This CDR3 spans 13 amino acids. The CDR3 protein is CACHGRFNEKLFF. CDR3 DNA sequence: TGTGCCTGTCACGGACGATTTAATGAAAAACTGTTTTTT.

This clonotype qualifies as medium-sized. The CDR3: CSGTTGVTDTQYF. In DNA, the CDR3 is TGCAGCGGTACGACAGGGGTCACAGATACGCAGTATTTT. V and J are TRBV29-1 and TRBJ2-3, with 8 bases aligning to TRBD1. The CDR3 consists of 13 residues. Looked up from germline, CDR1 is SQVTM and CDR2 is ANQGSEA. Trimming removed 7 bases from V and 2 bases from J; junction bases left unmatched: 5.

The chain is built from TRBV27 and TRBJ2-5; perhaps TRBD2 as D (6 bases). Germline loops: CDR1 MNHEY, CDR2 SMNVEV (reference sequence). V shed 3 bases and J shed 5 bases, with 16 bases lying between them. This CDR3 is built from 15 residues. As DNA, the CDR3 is TGTGCCAGCAGTTTCGGAATCGGGACTGCGGAGACCCAGTACTTC. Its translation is CASSFGIGTAETQYF.

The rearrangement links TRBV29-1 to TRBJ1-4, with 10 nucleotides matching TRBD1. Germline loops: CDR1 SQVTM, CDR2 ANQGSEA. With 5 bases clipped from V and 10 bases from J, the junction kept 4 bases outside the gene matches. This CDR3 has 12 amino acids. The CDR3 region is CSVRTGGGKLFF. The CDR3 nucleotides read TGCAGCGTTAGGACAGGGGGGGGAAAACTGTTTTTT.

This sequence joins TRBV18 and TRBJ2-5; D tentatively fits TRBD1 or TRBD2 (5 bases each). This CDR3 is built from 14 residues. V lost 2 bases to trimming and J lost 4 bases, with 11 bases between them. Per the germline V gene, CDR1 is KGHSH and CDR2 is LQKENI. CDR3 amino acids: CASSPIGAGETQYF. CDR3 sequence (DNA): TGTGCCAGCTCACCAATCGGGGCGGGAGAGACCCAGTACTTC.

DNA of the CDR3: TGTGCCAGTAGTAAGGGACTAGCGGGAGTTGGGGCCAACGTCCTGACTTTC. Its protein product is CASSKGLAGVGANVLTF. The genes are TRBV19 and TRBJ2-6; 14 bases align to TRBD2. The CDR3 has 17 amino acids. V gave up 4 bases and J gave up 3 bases; unmatched junction bases: 2. Germline CDR1 reads LNHDA; CDR2 reads SQIVND (reference sequence).

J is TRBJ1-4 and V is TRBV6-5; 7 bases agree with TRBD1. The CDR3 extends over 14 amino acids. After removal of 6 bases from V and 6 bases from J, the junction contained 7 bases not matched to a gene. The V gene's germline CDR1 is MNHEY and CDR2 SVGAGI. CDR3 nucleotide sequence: TGTGCCAGCAGACTCTCAGGGGGGGATGAAAAACTGTTTTTT. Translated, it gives CASRLSGGDEKLFF.

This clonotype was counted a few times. In DNA, the CDR3 is TGTGCCAGCAGTTACTCTCCGGTCTACGAGCAGTACTTC. This codes for CASSYSPVYEQYF. This chain uses TRBV6-5 with TRBJ2-7; D is uncertain. This CDR3 spans 13 amino acids. CDR1 and CDR2 (germline): MNHEY, SVGAGI. The germline V and J ends were trimmed by 0 bases and 3 bases, with 6 bases remaining between them.

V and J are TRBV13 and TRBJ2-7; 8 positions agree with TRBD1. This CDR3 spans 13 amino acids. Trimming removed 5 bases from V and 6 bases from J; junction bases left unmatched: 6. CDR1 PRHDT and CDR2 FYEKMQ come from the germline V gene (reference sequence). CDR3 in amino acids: CASSPTDRVEQYF. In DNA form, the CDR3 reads TGTGCCAGCAGCCCGACGGACAGGGTCGAGCAGTACTTC.

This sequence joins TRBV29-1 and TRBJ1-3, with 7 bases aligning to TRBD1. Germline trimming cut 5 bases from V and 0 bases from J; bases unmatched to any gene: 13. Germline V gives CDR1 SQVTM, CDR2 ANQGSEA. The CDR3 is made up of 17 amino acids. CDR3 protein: CSVTGQAASISGNTIYF. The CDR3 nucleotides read TGCAGCGTTACTGGACAGGCAGCTAGCATCTCTGGAAACACCATATATTTT.

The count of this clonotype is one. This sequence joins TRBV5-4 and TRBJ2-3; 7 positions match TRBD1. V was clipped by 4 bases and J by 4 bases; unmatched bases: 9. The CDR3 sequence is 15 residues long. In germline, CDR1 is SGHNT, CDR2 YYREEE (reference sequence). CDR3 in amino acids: CASSLRQGRADTQYF. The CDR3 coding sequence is TGTGCCAGCAGCCTACGACAGGGTAGGGCAGATACGCAGTATTTT.

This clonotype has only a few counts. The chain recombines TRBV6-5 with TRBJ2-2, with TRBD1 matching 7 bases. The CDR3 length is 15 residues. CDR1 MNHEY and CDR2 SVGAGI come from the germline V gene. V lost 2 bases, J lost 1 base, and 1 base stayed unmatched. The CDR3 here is CASSYHRGNTGELFF. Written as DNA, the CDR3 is TGTGCCAGCAGTTACCACAGGGGGAACACCGGGGAGCTGTTTTTT.

The CDR3 loop reads CASSATRDVGDNEQFF. CDR3 DNA sequence: TGCGCCAGCAGCGCTACCCGGGACGTAGGGGACAATGAGCAGTTCTTC. The chain links TRBV5-1 to TRBJ2-1; D could derive from TRBD1 or TRBD2 (5 bases each). The V end was cut by 4 bases, the J end by 5 bases, with 19 bases between. There are 16 residues in the CDR3. Germline V lookup: CDR1 SGHRS, CDR2 YFSETQ. The whole variable domain, filled in from reference TRBV5-1 and TRBJ2-1, reads KAGVTQTPRYLIKTRGQQVTLSCSPISGHRSVSWYQQTPGQGLQFLFEYFSETQRNKGNFPGRFSGRQFSNSRSEMNVSTLELGDSALYLCASSATRDVGDNEQFFGPGTRLTVL.